This is a list of T cell receptor beta chains from one sample in a study of T cell changes during pregnancy in multiple sclerosis. Clones were sequenced by immunoSEQ multiplex PCR, and TCRdb holds only the in-frame ones, with some missing. Of 70,000 to 100,000 clones in the sample, around 93% were seen once. Sequencing used peripheral blood, obtained in the third trimester of pregnancy. The receptors derive from a female donor in good health, enrolled as a control in a pregnancy study. Both conserved end residues are part of each CDR3.

cdr3_aa j_call v_call
CASSFNKNIQYF TRBJ2-4 TRBV7-8
CASSDRGGVAFF TRBJ1-1 TRBV18
CASSQVIGGAYEQYF TRBJ2-7 TRBV4-1
CASSEGQGNEQYF TRBJ2-7 TRBV5-4
CAISDQGDGYYEQYF TRBJ2-7 TRBV10-3
CAITQGYEQFF TRBJ2-1 TRBV10-3
CSAEFRDRKTYEQYF TRBJ2-7 TRBV29-1
CASRLRSAGRNEQFF TRBJ2-1 TRBV28
CASSEAGQGYEQYF TRBJ2-7 TRBV6-1
CASSPDGGARAEGYTF TRBJ1-2 TRBV7-9
CASSAFGGSMTDTQYF TRBJ2-3 TRBV5-1
CASSPRQQMNTEAFF TRBJ1-1 TRBV18